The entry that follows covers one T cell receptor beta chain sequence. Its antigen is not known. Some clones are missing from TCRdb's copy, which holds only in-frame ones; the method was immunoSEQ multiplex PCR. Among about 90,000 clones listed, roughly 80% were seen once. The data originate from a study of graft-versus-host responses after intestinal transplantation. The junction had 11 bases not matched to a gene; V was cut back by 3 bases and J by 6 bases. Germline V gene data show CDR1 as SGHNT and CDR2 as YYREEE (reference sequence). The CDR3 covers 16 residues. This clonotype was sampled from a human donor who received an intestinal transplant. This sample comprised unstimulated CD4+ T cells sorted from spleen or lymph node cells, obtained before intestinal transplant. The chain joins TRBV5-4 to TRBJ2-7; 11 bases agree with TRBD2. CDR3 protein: CASSSGTSGGQGEQYF. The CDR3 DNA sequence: TGTGCCAGCAGCTCCGGAACTAGCGGGGGCCAGGGCGAGCAGTACTTC.